The rows below give T cell receptor beta chains drawn from one sample of a study of T cells in tumors after PD-1 blockade. Assay used: immunoSEQ multiplex PCR; TCRdb lists only in-frame clones, some missing. The sample yields 54,000 or so clones, about 80% seen once. The sequences come from PBMCs, collected before anti-PD-1 treatment. These receptors came from a human donor with basal cell carcinoma. The CDR3 runs from the conserved cysteine through the conserved F or W.

V	J	CDR3
TRBV10-3	TRBJ1-2	CAIKPGQGTFYGYTF
TRBV10-2	TRBJ1-1	CASSESGPILNTEAFF
TRBV7-6	TRBJ2-1	CASSLGTGGNNEQFF
TRBV9	TRBJ2-2	CASSEIATSLTGELFF
TRBV13	TRBJ2-3	CASSPRGQGAVMNF
TRBV6-1	TRBJ2-7	CASSDEGPTYEQYF
TRBV2	TRBJ1-1	CASSDPPGAEAFF
TRBV14	TRBJ2-5	CASGPTSGAWKTQYF
TRBV9	TRBJ1-1	CASSVDTGARTEAFF
TRBV5-1	TRBJ1-5	CASSFICSGRHSNQPQHF
TRBV5-4	TRBJ2-7	CASSLGGEEQYF
TRBV15	TRBJ2-1	CATSIPLGGNFDEQFF
TRBV11-3	TRBJ2-7	CASSFADGYEQYF
TRBV7-2	TRBJ2-5	CASSASGGREETQYF
TRBV5-1	TRBJ2-2	CASSRTEPNTGELFF
TRBV4-1	TRBJ2-5	CASSQVGHGHSGTQYF
TRBV4-1	TRBJ1-2	CASSQSGIGGYTF
TRBV10-2	TRBJ2-7	CASSEYDGAYEQYF
TRBV5-4	TRBJ2-7	CASSLGLAGNYEQYF
TRBV6-5	TRBJ2-1	CASSLGQTYNEQFF
TRBV2	TRBJ1-2	CASSVLAANYGYTF
TRBV27	TRBJ1-4	CASSLSGQGGEKLFF
TRBV4-1	TRBJ1-1	CASSQTGFRGNTEAFF
TRBV27	TRBJ1-1	CASTRDQNTEAFF
TRBV5-4	TRBJ2-3	CASSHSGGAEDTQYF
TRBV4-1	TRBJ1-2	CASSQEGIQRYGYTF
TRBV5-6	TRBJ1-1	CASSFFGQGGNTEAFF
TRBV5-1	TRBJ2-1	CASSLRGPGDNEQFF
TRBV19	TRBJ1-2	CASSIKQSYTF
TRBV2	TRBJ1-6	CASMTTGDLSPLHF
TRBV20-1	TRBJ1-1	CSARDDTEAFF
TRBV30	TRBJ1-4	CALRAGTNEKLFF
TRBV19	TRBJ1-1	CASTKTPGAGLNTEAFF
TRBV7-3	TRBJ1-2	CASSPSGGRDYGYTF
TRBV6-5	TRBJ2-3	CASSYGDSPTDTQYF
TRBV6-6	TRBJ1-2	CASSLATRGAFDGYTF
TRBV10-1	TRBJ2-1	CASRKGRGDEQFF
TRBV9	TRBJ2-2	CASRGQGNTGELFF
TRBV7-8	TRBJ1-5	CASSLYGQEWVSNQPQHF
TRBV10-3	TRBJ1-1	CAISDLQPRAFF